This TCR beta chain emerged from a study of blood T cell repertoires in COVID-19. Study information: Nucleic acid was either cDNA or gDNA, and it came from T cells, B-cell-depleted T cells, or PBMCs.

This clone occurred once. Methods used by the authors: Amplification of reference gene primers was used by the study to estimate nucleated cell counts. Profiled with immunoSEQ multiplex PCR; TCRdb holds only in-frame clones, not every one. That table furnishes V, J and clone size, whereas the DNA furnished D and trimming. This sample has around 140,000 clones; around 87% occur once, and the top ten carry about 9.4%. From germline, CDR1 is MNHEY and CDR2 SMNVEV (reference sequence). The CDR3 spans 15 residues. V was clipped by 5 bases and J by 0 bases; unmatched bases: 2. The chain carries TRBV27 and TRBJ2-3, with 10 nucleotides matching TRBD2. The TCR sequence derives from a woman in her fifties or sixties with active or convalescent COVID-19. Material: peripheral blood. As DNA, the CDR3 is TGTGCCAGCAGTACGACTAGCGGGAGCACAGATACGCAGTATTTT. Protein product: CASSTTSGSTDTQYF.